A single sample gave rise to the 15 T cell receptor beta chains below, sequenced in a study of OX40 agonist ivuxolimab in advanced cancers. The protocol was immunoSEQ multiplex PCR, while the TCRdb copy is restricted to in-frame clones and leaves out a portion. The sample comprises around 48,000 clones, approximately 71% of which are singletons, and around 2.7% rests with the top ten. The source material was CD4+ or CD8+ T cells sorted from blood, sampled in a trial of the OX40 agonist ivuxolimab. The source of these receptors is an adult with an advanced solid tumor such as melanoma, head and neck, liver or kidney cancer.

The V call is TRBV18, the J call TRBJ2-7; TRBD1 agrees at 8 bases. The CDR3 has 14 residues. Germline CDR1 KGHSH, CDR2 LQKENI. After removal of 3 bases from V and 0 bases from J, the junction contained 1 base not matched to a gene. The DNA for the CDR3 is TGTGCCAGCTCACCGACAGGGGTCTCCTACGAGCAGTACTTC. Its protein is CASSPTGVSYEQYF.

The V and J genes are TRBV28 and TRBJ2-7; a weak D match, TRBD1 (6 bases). V was pared by 8 bases and J by 7 bases, with 12 bases between. Germline CDR1 MDHEN, CDR2 SYDVKM. The CDR3 runs to 11 residues. CDR3 region: CASLRGNEQYF. As DNA, the CDR3 is TGTGCCAGCCTTAGGGGGAATGAGCAGTACTTC.

J is TRBJ2-7 and V is TRBV7-2; weak D call: TRBD2 (6 bases). V dropped 2 bases and J dropped 5 bases, with 13 bases sitting between them. Per the germline V gene, CDR1 is SGHTA and CDR2 is FQGNSA. The CDR3 spans 14 residues. This CDR3 reads CASSLNSGHDEQYF. CDR3 nucleotides: TGTGCCAGCAGCTTAAACAGCGGGCACGACGAGCAGTACTTC.

This rearrangement joins TRBV27 to TRBJ2-1, with D uncertain. V was shortened by 3 bases and J by 5 bases, with 11 bases between the two germline ends. The CDR3 contains 14 residues. The V gene's germline CDR1 is MNHEY and CDR2 SMNVEV (reference sequence). The CDR3 DNA sequence: TGTGCCAGCAGTTTGATCCGGCAGAACAATGAGCAGTTCTTC. Translating it yields CASSLIRQNNEQFF.

The V gene is TRBV5-6, the J gene TRBJ1-1, with TRBD1 identical over 10 bases. Per germline, CDR1 SGHDT and CDR2 YYEEEE. V shed 1 base, J shed 3 bases, and the junction held 15 bases outside the gene matches. CDR3 length: 19 amino acids. For the CDR3, the DNA is TGTGCCAGCAGCTTGCCCGGTCGAAGACCCGGGACAGGGGACACTGAAGCTTTCTTT. Translated, it gives CASSLPGRRPGTGDTEAFF.

This clone was counted only a few times. The CDR3 loop reads CASSIIQSSGNTIYF. The CDR3, as DNA: TGTGCCAGTAGTATAATCCAAAGCTCTGGAAACACCATATATTTT. V and J are TRBV19 and TRBJ1-3; D unclear. CDR3 length: 15 amino acids. V lost 2 bases and J 0 bases, leaving 8 bases between the germline ends. Looked up from germline, CDR1 is LNHDA and CDR2 is SQIVND (reference sequence).

The chain combines TRBV7-2 with TRBJ2-2; D is ambiguous. Germline CDR1 and CDR2: SGHTA and FQGNSA. The germline V and J ends were trimmed by 1 base and 9 bases, with 9 bases remaining between them. There are 13 residues in the CDR3. CDR3 coding DNA: TGTGCCAGCAGCTTAGACCGAGCGCGGGAGCTGTTTTTT. It yields the protein CASSLDRARELFF.

This clone was seen at least ten times. V gene TRBV18 combines with J gene TRBJ1-1; D remains unclear. Germline V gives CDR1 KGHSH, CDR2 LQKENI. Trimming removed 3 bases at V and 2 bases at J, with 10 bases between. The CDR3 loop spans 14 amino acids. In DNA, the CDR3 is TGTGCCAGCTCACCTCTTGGAGGAAACACTGAAGCTTTCTTT. The encoded protein is CASSPLGGNTEAFF. Full variable domain (remainder filled in from reference TRBV18 and TRBJ1-1): NAGVMQNPRHLVRRRGQEARLRCSPMKGHSHVYWYRQLPEEGLKFMVYLQKENIIDESGMPKERFSAEFPKEGPSILRIQQVVRGDSAAYFCASSPLGGNTEAFFGQGTRLTVV.

This chain uses TRBV6-5 with TRBJ1-1; TRBD1 aligns across 8 bases. CDR3 length: 13 residues. Germline assignment: CDR1 MNHEY and CDR2 SVGAGI. Trimming at V came to 11 bases and at J to 2 bases, leaving 7 bases not matched to a gene. CDR3 amino acids: CAVRQGLNTEAFF. CDR3 in DNA: TGTGCCGTACGACAGGGGTTAAACACTGAAGCTTTCTTT.

J is TRBJ1-5 and V is TRBV21-1. TRBV21-1 is assigned pseudogene status. The CDR3 runs to 17 residues. CDR3 in DNA: TGTGCCAGCAGCAAAAGAACCCGACGAGGGGAGGATCAGCCCCAGCATTTT. Amino acid sequence: CASSKRTRRGEDQPQHF.

This clone was detected only once. V usage is TRBV28 and J usage is TRBJ2-5; TRBD1 matches at 12 bases. This CDR3 spans 21 amino acids. Germline V gene data show CDR1 as MDHEN and CDR2 as SYDVKM. V shed 7 bases, J shed 3 bases, and the junction held 24 bases outside the gene matches. In DNA, the CDR3 is TGTGCCAGCACCGACCGAGGGGGGACAGGGGGCCCCGGTTGGCACAAAGAGACCCAGTACTTC. Translating gives CASTDRGGTGGPGWHKETQYF.

In its sample, this clone was seen a few times. The CDR3 loop is CASSYQRGTGGHQPQHF. CDR3 sequence (DNA): TGTGCCAGCAGCTATCAACGGGGGACAGGGGGCCATCAGCCCCAGCATTTT. The V call is TRBV7-2, the J call TRBJ1-5; 12 bases map to TRBD1. V was pared by 4 bases and J by 5 bases, with 9 bases of the junction left unmatched. CDR1 is SGHTA, CDR2 FQGNSA, per germline. CDR3 length: 17 amino acids.

This clone was counted a single time. This sequence joins TRBV11-3 and TRBJ2-1; 11 bases line up with TRBD2. The CDR3 totals 18 residues. With 0 bases clipped from V and 10 bases from J, the junction kept 14 bases outside the gene matches. Per germline, CDR1 SGHNT and CDR2 YENEEA. The CDR3 DNA reads as TGTGCCAGCAGCTTAGATCAGGGTGGTAGCGGGAGGGCCAGCGAGCAGTTCTTC. Amino acid sequence: CASSLDQGGSGRASEQFF. Filled out from reference TRBV11-3 and TRBJ2-1, the complete variable domain reads EAGVVQSPRYKIIEKKQPVAFWCNPISGHNTLYWYLQNLGQGPELLIRYENEEAVDDSQLPKDRFSAERLKGVDSTLKIQPAELGDSAVYLCASSLDQGGSGRASEQFFGPGTRLTVL.

The chain employs TRBV7-9 and TRBJ2-7, with D maybe TRBD2 (6 bases). Germline assignment: CDR1 SEHNR and CDR2 FQNEAQ (reference sequence). This CDR3 contains 14 residues. V gave up 4 bases and J gave up 4 bases, with 14 bases separating them. The CDR3 coding sequence is TGTGCCAGCAGCTCGCCGGGACTCGTATACGAGCAGTACTTC. Its protein is CASSSPGLVYEQYF.

The genes are TRBV7-3 and TRBJ1-1; 8 bases agree with TRBD1. V shed 5 bases and J 12 bases; nucleotides not matched to a gene: 11. The germline CDR1 and CDR2 sequences are SGHTA and FQGTGA. The CDR3 is 13 residues long. This CDR3 is CASSQGQGRESFF. As DNA, the CDR3 is TGTGCCAGCAGCCAAGGACAGGGCCGTGAGTCTTTCTTT.